This T cell receptor beta chain is from a study of STAT5B mutations in CD4+ large granular lymphocyte leukemia. Findings and caveats of the study: CD4-sorted patient repertoires seemed more clonal than healthy CD4+ repertoires. Main leukemic clonotypes were patient-specific, but approximately 27% appeared at low frequency elsewhere. Compared with healthy controls (2/35), patient top clones favored TRBV06 (8/27).

Profiling relied on immunoSEQ multiplex PCR, and the TCRdb table lists in-frame clones only, not all of them. The sample consists of around 8,100 clones, 76% of them appearing once. The CDR3 runs 16 residues. Trimming at V came to 0 bases and at J to 2 bases, leaving 4 bases not matched to a gene. With respect to this clone: The antigen is unknown.

The receptor was derived from a woman aged 55-70 years with CD4+ T-cell large granular lymphocyte leukemia. The chain has TRBV23-1 and TRBJ2-4; TRBD1 matches at 7 bases. TRBV23-1 is assigned to the ORF class and has an uncertain function. Sequencing was done on a sample of PBMCs. The CDR3 protein is CASSQSKQGTKNIQYF. The CDR3 region has the DNA TGCGCCAGCAGTCAATCGAAACAGGGGACCAAAAACATTCAGTACTTC.